This T cell receptor (beta chain) was recorded in a study of T cells after yellow fever vaccination. It was through 5'RACE template switching that TCR cDNA was made, with a universal primer site and UMIs added. Via MiXCR, TCRdb re-called the 5' RACE reads, giving one row per CDR3 protein. The table includes 300,000 to 400,000 distinct CDR3 sequences, around 13% detected once. Overall study results and limits: Subsequent to the booster, the majority of primary-vaccination clones reappeared (around 96% CD4, 85% to 90% CD8). Peak timing came faster in the weaker secondary response, day 5 versus 15. The bulk population could contribute abundant contaminating clonotypes to FACS-sorted repertoires.

This CDR3 region has 16 residues. The J segment lost 5 bases and the V segment lost 2 bases, leaving 8 bases of the junction unmatched. From germline, CDR1 is MNHEY and CDR2 SMNVEV (reference sequence). Concerning this clonotype: Its specificity is not known.

The rearrangement joins TRBV27 to TRBJ2-5, with 10 positions matching TRBD2. This receptor was taken from a man aged 18 to 30 who received the YFV17D yellow fever vaccine. Sequences were derived from CD4+ T cells sorted from PBMCs, sampled 15 days after the yellow fever booster vaccination. CDR3 protein: CASSLPAGGVLETQYF. In nucleotides, the CDR3 is TGTGCCAGCAGTTTACCAGCGGGGGGGGTTTTGGAGACCCAGTACTTC.